The table lists the clone carrying this TCR beta chain with a few counts. The antigen remains unidentified. This sample is drawn from a study of pediatric ulcerative colitis. Study results and caveats: Two rectal clonotypes were found only in ulcerative colitis patients, all of them. This repertoire reflects total lymphocytes rather than subpopulations like regulatory T cells.

This CDR3 spans 13 amino acids. Germline V gives CDR1 MNHEY, CDR2 SVGAGI. The V gene end was trimmed by 6 bases and the J gene end by 5 bases; junction bases not matched to a gene: 6. TCRdb's copy holds only in-frame clones and misses some; the assay was immunoSEQ multiplex PCR. The table lists about 32,000 clones, around 80% of them singletons, with approximately 4.3% in the top ten. The sequenced sample consisted of blood. V and J are TRBV6-5 and TRBJ2-5; 7 positions agree with TRBD1. This sequence was found in a boy aged 5-17 years with severe ulcerative colitis. The CDR3: CASRTGHAETQYF. The CDR3 nucleotides are TGTGCCAGCAGGACAGGGCACGCGGAGACCCAGTACTTC.